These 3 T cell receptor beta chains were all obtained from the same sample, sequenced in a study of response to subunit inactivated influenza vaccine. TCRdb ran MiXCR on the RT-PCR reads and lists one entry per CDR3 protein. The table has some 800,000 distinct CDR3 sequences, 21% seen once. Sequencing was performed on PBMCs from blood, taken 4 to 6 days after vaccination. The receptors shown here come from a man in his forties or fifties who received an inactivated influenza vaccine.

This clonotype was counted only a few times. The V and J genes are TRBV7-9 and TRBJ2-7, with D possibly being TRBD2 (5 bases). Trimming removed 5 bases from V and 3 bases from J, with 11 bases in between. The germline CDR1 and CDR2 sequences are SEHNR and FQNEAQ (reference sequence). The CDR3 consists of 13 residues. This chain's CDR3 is CASSIPGDYEQYF. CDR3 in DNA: TGTGCCAGCAGCATCCCCGGGGACTACGAGCAGTACTTC.

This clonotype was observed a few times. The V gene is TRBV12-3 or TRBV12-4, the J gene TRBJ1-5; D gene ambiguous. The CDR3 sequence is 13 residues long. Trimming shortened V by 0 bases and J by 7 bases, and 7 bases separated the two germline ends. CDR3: CASSLAGTQPQHF. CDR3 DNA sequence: TGTGCCAGCAGTTTAGCCGGAACCCAGCCCCAGCATTTT.

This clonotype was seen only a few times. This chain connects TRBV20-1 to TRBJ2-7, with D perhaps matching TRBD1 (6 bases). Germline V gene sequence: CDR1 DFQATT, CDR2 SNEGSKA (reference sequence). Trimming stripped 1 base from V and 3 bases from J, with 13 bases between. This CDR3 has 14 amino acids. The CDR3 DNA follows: TGCAGTGCTAGAGGCGGCGTCAGGGGCTACGAGCAGTACTTC. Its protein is CSARGGVRGYEQYF.